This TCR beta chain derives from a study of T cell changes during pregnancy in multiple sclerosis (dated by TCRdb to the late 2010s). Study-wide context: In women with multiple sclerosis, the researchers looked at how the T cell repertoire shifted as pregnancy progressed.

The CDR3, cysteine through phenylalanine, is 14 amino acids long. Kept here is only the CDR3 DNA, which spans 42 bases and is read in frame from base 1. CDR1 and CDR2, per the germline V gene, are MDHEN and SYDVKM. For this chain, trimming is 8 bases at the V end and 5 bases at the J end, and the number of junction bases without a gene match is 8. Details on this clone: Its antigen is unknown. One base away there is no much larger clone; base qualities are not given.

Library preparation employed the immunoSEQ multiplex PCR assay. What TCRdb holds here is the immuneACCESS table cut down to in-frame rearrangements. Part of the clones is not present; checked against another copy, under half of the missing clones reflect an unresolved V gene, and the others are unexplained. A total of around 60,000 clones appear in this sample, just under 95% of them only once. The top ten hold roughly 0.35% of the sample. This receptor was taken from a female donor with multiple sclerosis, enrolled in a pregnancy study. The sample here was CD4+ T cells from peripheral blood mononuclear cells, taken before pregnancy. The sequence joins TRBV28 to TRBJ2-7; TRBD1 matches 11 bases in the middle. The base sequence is TGTGCCAGCGGCCCGGGACAGGGGGTCCACGAGCAGTACTTC. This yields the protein CASGPGQGVHEQYF.